Listed below are T cell receptor beta chains from one sample, sequenced in a study of CD8+ T cells in alopecia areata. Profiled with immunoSEQ multiplex PCR; TCRdb holds only in-frame clones, not every one. The sample includes 150,000 to 200,000 clones, 50% to 70% of them seen just once. This specimen consisted of CD4+ T cells sorted from blood, obtained around week 50, from a patient treated with tofacitinib. Receptors originate from a human donor with alopecia areata. Both conserved end residues are part of each CDR3. A D gene is named only where the DNA matches it firmly. Rows may omit the clone size; those that give it use once, few, many or a size class.

v_gene,abundance,j_gene,d_gene,CDR3aa,CDR3nt
TRBV29-1,few,TRBJ2-3,TRBD2,CSVWTSGGDTQYF,TGCAGCGTGTGGACTAGCGGGGGGGATACGCAGTATTTT
TRBV14,-,TRBJ2-3,-,CASSQDGGRTDTQYF,TGTGCCAGCAGCCAAGATGGGGGGCGAACAGATACGCAGTATTTT
TRBV30,-,TRBJ1-6,-,CAWSFGVPNSPLHF,TGTGCCTGGAGTTTTGGAGTACCGAATTCACCCCTCCACTTT
TRBV7-2,-,TRBJ1-2,-,CASSREGNYGYTF,TGTGCCAGCAGCCGGGAGGGGAACTATGGCTACACCTTC
TRBV27,-,TRBJ1-5,-,CASQVGLGDNQPQHF,TGTGCCAGCCAAGTGGGTCTAGGGGACAATCAGCCCCAGCATTTT
TRBV5-1,-,TRBJ2-7,-,CASSLETEIYEQYF,TGCGCCAGCAGCCTGGAGACAGAAATCTACGAGCAGTACTTC
TRBV5-6,once,TRBJ1-5,TRBD1,CASSFTGGSQPQHF,TGTGCCAGCAGCTTTACAGGGGGGAGTCAGCCCCAGCATTTT
TRBV29-1,few,TRBJ2-3,-,CSVGVRGFADTQYF,TGCAGCGTTGGGGTCCGGGGGTTCGCAGATACGCAGTATTTT
TRBV6-5,-,TRBJ2-7,-,CASSRRPGEQYF,TGTGCCAGCAGCCGCCGACCTGGAGAGCAGTACTTC
TRBV10-1,-,TRBJ2-5,-,CASSESTGQETQYF,TGCGCCAGCAGTGAGTCGACTGGCCAAGAGACCCAGTACTTC
TRBV6-1,-,TRBJ2-7,-,CASSRPEKTYEQYF,TGTGCCAGCTCAAGGCCAGAGAAGACCTACGAGCAGTACTTC
TRBV30,-,TRBJ1-1,-,CAWGSGREAFF,TGTGCCTGGGGAAGTGGGCGGGAAGCTTTCTTT
TRBV18,-,TRBJ2-7,-,CASSPTSKYEQYF,TGTGCCAGCTCACCAACTAGCAAATACGAGCAGTACTTC
TRBV20-1,-,TRBJ2-1,-,CSALTGPGQFF,TGCAGTGCCCTAACGGGGCCGGGGCAGTTCTTC